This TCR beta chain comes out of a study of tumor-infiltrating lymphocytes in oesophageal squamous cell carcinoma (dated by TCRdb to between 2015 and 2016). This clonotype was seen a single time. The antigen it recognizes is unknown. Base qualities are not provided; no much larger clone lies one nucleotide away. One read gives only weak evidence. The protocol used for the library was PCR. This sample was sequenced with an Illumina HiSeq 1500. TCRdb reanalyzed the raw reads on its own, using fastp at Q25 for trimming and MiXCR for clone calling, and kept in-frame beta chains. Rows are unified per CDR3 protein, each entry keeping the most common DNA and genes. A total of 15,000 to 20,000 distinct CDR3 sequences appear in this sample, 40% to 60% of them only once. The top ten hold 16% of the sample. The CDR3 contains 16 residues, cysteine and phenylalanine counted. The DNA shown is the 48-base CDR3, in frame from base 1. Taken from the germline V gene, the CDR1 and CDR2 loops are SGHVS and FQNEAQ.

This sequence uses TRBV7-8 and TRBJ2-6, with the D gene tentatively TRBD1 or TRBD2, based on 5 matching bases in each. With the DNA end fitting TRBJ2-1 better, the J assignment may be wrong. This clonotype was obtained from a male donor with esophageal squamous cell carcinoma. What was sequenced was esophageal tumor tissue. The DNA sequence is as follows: TGTGCCAGCAGCGGACGAGGGGACCCGGCCTACAATGAGCAGTTCTTC. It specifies CASSGRGDPAYNEQFF.